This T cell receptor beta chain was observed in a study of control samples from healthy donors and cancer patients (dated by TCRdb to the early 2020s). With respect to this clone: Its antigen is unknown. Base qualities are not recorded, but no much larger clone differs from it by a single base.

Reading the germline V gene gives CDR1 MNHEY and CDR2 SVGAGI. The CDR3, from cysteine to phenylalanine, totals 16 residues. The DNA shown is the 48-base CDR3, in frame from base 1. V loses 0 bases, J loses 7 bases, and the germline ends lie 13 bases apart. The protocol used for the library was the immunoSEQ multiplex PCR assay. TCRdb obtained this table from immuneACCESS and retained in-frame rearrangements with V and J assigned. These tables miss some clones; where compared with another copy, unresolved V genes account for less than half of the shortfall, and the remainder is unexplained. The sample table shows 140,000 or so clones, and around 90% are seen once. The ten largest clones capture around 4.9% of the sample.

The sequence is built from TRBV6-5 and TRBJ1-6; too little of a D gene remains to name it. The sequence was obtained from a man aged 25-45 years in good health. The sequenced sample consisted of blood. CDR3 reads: CASSYSVGRLNSPLHF. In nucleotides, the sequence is TGTGCCAGCAGTTACTCTGTCGGGCGGCTGAATTCACCCCTCCACTTT.